Reported below is one TCR beta chain. The data were obtained in a study of cytomegalovirus exposure and HLA in healthy donors. The donors were members of the roughly 120-subject validation cohort (separate from the approximately 670-subject first cohort). The trim removed 4 bases at V and 5 bases at J, leaving 9 bases unmatched. This CDR3 has 16 amino acids. CDR1 and CDR2 (germline): SGHDN, FVKESK. Profiled with immunoSEQ multiplex PCR; TCRdb holds only in-frame clones, not every one. Among about 170,000 clones listed, roughly 89% were seen once. This rearrangement joins TRBV14 to TRBJ2-5, with 11 bases identical to TRBD2. The TCR sequence derives from a man aged 18-30 years in good health and CMV-seropositive. Specimen: PBMCs. CDR3 in amino acids: CASSPLSGRAQETQYF. CDR3 nucleotides: TGTGCCAGCAGCCCTCTTAGCGGGAGGGCCCAGGAGACCCAGTACTTC.